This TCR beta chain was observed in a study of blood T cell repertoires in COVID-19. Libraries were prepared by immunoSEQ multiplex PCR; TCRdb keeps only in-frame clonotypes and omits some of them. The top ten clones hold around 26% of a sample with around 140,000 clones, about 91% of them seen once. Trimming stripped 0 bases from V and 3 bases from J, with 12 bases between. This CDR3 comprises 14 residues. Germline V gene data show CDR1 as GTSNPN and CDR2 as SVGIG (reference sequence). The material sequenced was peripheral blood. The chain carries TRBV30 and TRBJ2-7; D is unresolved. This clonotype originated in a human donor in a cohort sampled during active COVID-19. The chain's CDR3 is CAWSVLPGNYEQYF. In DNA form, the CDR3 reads TGTGCCTGGAGTGTACTGCCGGGTAACTACGAGCAGTACTTC.